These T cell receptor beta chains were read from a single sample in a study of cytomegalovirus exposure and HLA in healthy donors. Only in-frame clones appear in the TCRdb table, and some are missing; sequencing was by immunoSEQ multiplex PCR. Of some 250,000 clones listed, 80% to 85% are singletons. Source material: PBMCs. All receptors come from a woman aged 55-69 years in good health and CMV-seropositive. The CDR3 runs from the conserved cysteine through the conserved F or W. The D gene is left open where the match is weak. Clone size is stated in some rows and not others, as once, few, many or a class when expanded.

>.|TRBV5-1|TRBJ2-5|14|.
TGCGCCAGCAGCTTGGTTGGGCCCTCGGAGACCCAGTACTTC
CASSLVGPSETQYF
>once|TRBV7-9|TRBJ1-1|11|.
TGTGCCAGCAGCCCAGGACAGGAAGCTTTCTTT
CASSPGQEAFF
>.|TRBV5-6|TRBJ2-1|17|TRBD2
TGTGCCAGCAGCCCCCCCCGAGGAGCGGGAAGTTACAATGAGCAGTTCTTC
CASSPPRGAGSYNEQFF
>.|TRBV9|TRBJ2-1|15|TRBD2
TGTGCCAGCAGCGTAGGGGGGGACGGGGGGAATGAGCAGTTCTTC
CASSVGGDGGNEQFF
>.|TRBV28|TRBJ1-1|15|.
TGTGCCAGCAGTTTATTCCCAGGGCAGAACACTGAAGCTTTCTTT
CASSLFPGQNTEAFF
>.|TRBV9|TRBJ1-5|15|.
TGTGCCAGCAGCGTAGGCGGCAGTAGAGGACAGCCCCAGCATTTT
CASSVGGSRGQPQHF
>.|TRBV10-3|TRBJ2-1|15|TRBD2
TGTGCCATCAGTGTGGCGTCTAGCGGGACCAATGAGCAGTTCTTC
CAISVASSGTNEQFF
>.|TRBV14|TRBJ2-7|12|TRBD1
TGTGCCAGCCTAGGACAGGGAGGCGAGCAGTACTTC
CASLGQGGEQYF
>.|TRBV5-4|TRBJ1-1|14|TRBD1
TGTGCCAGCAGCATGGACAGGGGCAGAACTGAAGCTTTCTTT
CASSMDRGRTEAFF
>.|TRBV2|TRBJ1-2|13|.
TGTGCCAGCAGTGTCGAGGGGGAGGGTGGCTACACCTTC
CASSVEGEGGYTF
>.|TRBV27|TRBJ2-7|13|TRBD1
TGTGCCAGCAGTTTAGGGGACAGCTACGAGCAGTACTTC
CASSLGDSYEQYF
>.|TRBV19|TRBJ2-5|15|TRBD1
TGTGCCAGTAGCAGGGGACAGGCGGGACAGGAGACCCAGTACTTC
CASSRGQAGQETQYF
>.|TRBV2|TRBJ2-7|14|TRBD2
TGTGCCAGCAGCGAGCGGGGCCGAACCTACGAGCAGTACTTC
CASSERGRTYEQYF
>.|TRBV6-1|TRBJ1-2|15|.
TGTGCCAGCAGTGAAGCGCCAGGGGCAGTGAGTGGCTACACCTTC
CASSEAPGAVSGYTF
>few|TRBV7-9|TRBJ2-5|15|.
TGTGCCAGCAGCTGGGGAAGGGGGAGTGGAGAGACCCAGTACTTC
CASSWGRGSGETQYF
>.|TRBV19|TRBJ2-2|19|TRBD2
TGTGCCAGTAGTAAGCGACTAGCGGGAAATACAAAGAACACCGGGGAGCTGTTTTTT
CASSKRLAGNTKNTGELFF
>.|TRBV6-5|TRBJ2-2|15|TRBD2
TGTGCCAGTAAAGGACTAGCGGGATTTTTCGGGGAGCTGTTTTTT
CASKGLAGFFGELFF
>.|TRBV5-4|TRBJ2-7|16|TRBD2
TGTGCCAGCAGCGTACCGACTAGCGGGAGGACGTCCGAGCAGTACTTC
CASSVPTSGRTSEQYF
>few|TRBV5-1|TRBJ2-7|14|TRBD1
TGCGCCAGCAGCAGGGGACAGGGACCTTACGAGCAGTACTTC
CASSRGQGPYEQYF
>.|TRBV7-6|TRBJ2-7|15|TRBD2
TGTGCCAGCAGCCCAAGGACTAGCGGGAGAACAGGGCAGTACTTC
CASSPRTSGRTGQYF
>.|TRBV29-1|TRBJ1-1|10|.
TGCAGCGCCAGTAACACTGAAGCTTTCTTT
CSASNTEAFF
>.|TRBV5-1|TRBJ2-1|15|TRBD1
TGCGCCAGCAGTTCTACCGGGACAGCTTACAATGAGCAGTTCTTC
CASSSTGTAYNEQFF
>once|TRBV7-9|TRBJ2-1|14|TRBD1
TGTGCCAGCATACTCCAGGGGGACTACAATGAGCAGTTCTTC
CASILQGDYNEQFF
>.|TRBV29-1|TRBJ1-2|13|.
TGCAGCGTTGAAGACACAGACAGCTATGGCTACACCTTC
CSVEDTDSYGYTF
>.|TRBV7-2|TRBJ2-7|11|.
TGTGCCAGCAGCGAGACCTACGAGCAGTACTTC
CASSETYEQYF
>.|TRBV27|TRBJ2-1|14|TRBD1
TGTGCCAGCAGTTTGAGACAGGGGGCCACTGAGCAGTTCTTC
CASSLRQGATEQFF
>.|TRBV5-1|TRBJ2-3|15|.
TGCGCCAGCAGCTTGGATAGTCATTTAGCAGATACGCAGTATTTT
CASSLDSHLADTQYF
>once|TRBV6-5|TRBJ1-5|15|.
TGTGCCAGCAGCATCACAGGGATGAGCAATCAGCCCCAGCATTTT
CASSITGMSNQPQHF
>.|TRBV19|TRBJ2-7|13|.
TGTGCCAGTAGTAGGCAGGGGGGAGACGAGCAGTACTTC
CASSRQGGDEQYF
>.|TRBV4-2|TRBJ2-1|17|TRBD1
TGTGCCAGCAGCCAAGATGGAAGGGACAGAGCCTACAATGAGCAGTTCTTC
CASSQDGRDRAYNEQFF
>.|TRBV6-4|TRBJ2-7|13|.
TGTGCCAGCACGGAGGAGTTTCCTTACGAGCAGTACTTC
CASTEEFPYEQYF
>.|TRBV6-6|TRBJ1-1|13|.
TGTGCCAGCAGTGCCCTGAGGGGGGGTGAAGCTTTCTTT
CASSALRGGEAFF
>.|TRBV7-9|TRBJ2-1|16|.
TGTGCCAGCAGCTTAAGTCAGTCGGGGGCCTACAATGAGCAGTTCTTC
CASSLSQSGAYNEQFF
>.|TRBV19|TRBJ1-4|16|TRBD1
TGTGCCAGTAGTTTCTACAGGGGTGAGAGTAATGAAAAACTGTTTTTT
CASSFYRGESNEKLFF
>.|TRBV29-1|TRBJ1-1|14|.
TGCAGCGTTGGGAGCGTAAGTTTGAACACTGAAGCTTTCTTT
CSVGSVSLNTEAFF
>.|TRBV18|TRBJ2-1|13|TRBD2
TGTGCCAGCTCACCACCGGGAGGGTTTGAGCAGTTCTTC
CASSPPGGFEQFF
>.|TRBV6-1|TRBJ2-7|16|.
TGTGCCAGCAGTGAAGGGTGGACATCCATCTCCTACGAGCAGTACTTC
CASSEGWTSISYEQYF
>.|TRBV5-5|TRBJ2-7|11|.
TGTGCCAGCAGAGACAACTACGAGCAGTACTTC
CASRDNYEQYF
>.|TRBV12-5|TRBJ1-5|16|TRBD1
TGTGCTAGTGGCCCGTGGGGGGACAGGGGGCTTGAGCCCCAGCATTTT
CASGPWGDRGLEPQHF
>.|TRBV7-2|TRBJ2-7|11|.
TGTGCCAGCAGCCCACTCTACGAGCAGTACTTC
CASSPLYEQYF
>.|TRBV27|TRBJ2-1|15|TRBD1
TGTGCCAGCAGTTTAGGTCAGGGGGCCTACAATGAGCAGTTCTTC
CASSLGQGAYNEQFF
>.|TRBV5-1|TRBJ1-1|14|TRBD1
TGCGCCAGCAGCGCTGACAGGGTTGGAACTGAAGCTTTCTTT
CASSADRVGTEAFF
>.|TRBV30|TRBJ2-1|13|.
TGTGCCTGGAGGAAAGCCGGGGGGCCTGCGCAGTTCTTC
CAWRKAGGPAQFF
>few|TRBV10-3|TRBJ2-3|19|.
TGTGCCATCAGTGAGTCGACTCAGGACTCCTATCGAGGCACAGATACGCAGTATTTT
CAISESTQDSYRGTDTQYF
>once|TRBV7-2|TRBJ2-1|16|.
TGTGCCAGCAGTTTAAGTCGGACAGCCTCTTACAATGAGCAGTTCTTC
CASSLSRTASYNEQFF
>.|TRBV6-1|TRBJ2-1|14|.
TGTGCCAGCAGTGCACAGGTAACCTACAATGAGCAGTTCTTC
CASSAQVTYNEQFF
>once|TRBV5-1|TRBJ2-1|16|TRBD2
TGCGCCAGCAGCCTTATAACTAGCGGGCCAGACAATGAGCAGTTCTTC
CASSLITSGPDNEQFF
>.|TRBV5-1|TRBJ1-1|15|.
TGCGCCAGCAGCCACAACGTCCGGGACACTACTAAAGCTTTCTTT
CASSHNVRDTTKAFF
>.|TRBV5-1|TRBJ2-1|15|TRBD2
TGCGCCAGCAGCTTGGGGACTAGCGGGAGCAATGAGCAGTTCTTC
CASSLGTSGSNEQFF
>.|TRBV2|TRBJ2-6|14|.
TGTGCCAGCACCTCAGGGTCTGGGGCCAACGTCCTGACTTTC
CASTSGSGANVLTF